This T cell receptor (beta chain) was sequenced during a study of metastatic and nonmetastatic thyroid tumors. On the study more broadly: Repertoires of blood and of tissue (tumor or nodule) from malignant and benign thyroid patients were compared.

Treatment of any kind had been given to no patient before thyroid surgery. There are many counts of this clone. V was trimmed by 0 bases and J by 4 bases, leaving 7 bases between them. CDR1 and CDR2 (germline): SQVTM, ANQGSEA. The CDR3 consists of 12 residues. Via MiXCR, TCRdb re-called the PCR reads. The sample holds roughly 30,000 clones; roughly 17% are singletons and the top ten take approximately 4.5%. The chain has TRBV29-1 and TRBJ2-7; D unclear. The specimen was blood. This clonotype was sampled from a female donor with papillary thyroid cancer or a benign thyroid nodule (not recorded which). Some clones in this sample may be carry-over from other donors' samples. The CDR3 DNA follows: TGCAGCGTTGAAGATGCCGGATACGAGCAGTACTTC. It specifies CSVEDAGYEQYF.